This is a list of T cell receptor beta chains from one sample in a study of T cell responses to AZD1222 COVID-19 vaccine. Data came from immunoSEQ multiplex PCR; TCRdb stores just in-frame clones and leaves some out. The sample shows about 63,000 clones, over 75% of them seen only once. Here the sequenced sample was peripheral blood, taken on day 0 of AZD1222 vaccination. The receptors come from an adult in good health. The CDR3 runs from the conserved cysteine through the conserved F or W. A D gene is named only where the DNA matches it firmly. Clone size is stated in some rows and not others, as once, few, many or a class when expanded.

D	size	J	V	CDR3	DNA
-	-	TRBJ2-3	TRBV18	CASSPQGSGVWTDTQYF	TGTGCCAGCTCACCACAGGGGTCAGGGGTATGGACAGATACGCAGTATTTT
-	many	TRBJ1-3	TRBV6-5	CASSYSEDIGNTIYF	TGTGCCAGCAGTTACTCGGAGGATATTGGAAACACCATATATTTT
-	-	TRBJ1-1	TRBV6-5	CASSSGTPERAFF	TGTGCCAGCAGTTCCGGGACACCGGAACGAGCTTTCTTT
TRBD2	-	TRBJ2-1	TRBV7-6	CASSLSAGVGYEQFF	TGTGCCAGCAGCTTATCAGCGGGGGTCGGATATGAGCAGTTCTTC
TRBD1	-	TRBJ1-6	TRBV6-5	CASSRDREIGTPYF	TGTGCCAGCAGTCGGGACAGGGAAATTGGTACTCCTTACTTT
TRBD1	-	TRBJ1-2	TRBV4-2	CASSLRDRGEDAVGYTF	TGTGCCAGCAGTCTTCGGGACAGGGGGGAGGACGCAGTTGGCTACACCTTC
-	-	TRBJ2-3	TRBV9	CASSGQATPHTDTQYF	TGTGCCAGCAGCGGACAGGCCACCCCACACACAGATACGCAGTATTTT
-	once	TRBJ1-2	TRBV9	CASSEGTDYGYTF	TGTGCCAGCAGCGAAGGGACCGACTATGGCTACACCTTC
TRBD2	-	TRBJ2-1	TRBV5-6	CASNPLAGGLGYEQFF	TGTGCCAGCAACCCCTTAGCGGGGGGGCTTGGTTATGAGCAGTTCTTC
-	-	TRBJ2-1	TRBV20-1	CSARDGGWKFF	TGCAGTGCTAGAGATGGAGGGTGGAAGTTCTTC
-	-	TRBJ2-5	TRBV7-9	CASSPMAKLQETQYF	TGTGCCAGCAGCCCGATGGCGAAGCTCCAAGAGACCCAGTACTTC
-	-	TRBJ2-7	TRBV4-1	CASSQEDQAAYEQYF	TGCGCCAGCAGCCAAGAAGACCAGGCTGCCTACGAGCAGTACTTC
-	-	TRBJ1-1	TRBV21-1	CASTREAFF	TGTGCCAGCACAAGAGAAGCTTTCTTT
-	-	TRBJ1-1	TRBV2	CAPRVTGWTEAFF	TGTGCCCCCAGGGTCACAGGGTGGACTGAAGCTTTCTTT
-	once	TRBJ2-3	TRBV30	CAWSGTGTDTQYF	TGTGCCTGGAGTGGAACAGGGACAGATACGCAGTATTTT
-	-	TRBJ1-5	TRBV10-2	CASSGSDSNQPQHF	TGCGCCAGCAGTGGAAGTGATAGCAATCAGCCCCAGCATTTT
-	once	TRBJ1-6	TRBV13	CASSLVGSGRGYNSPLHF	TGTGCCAGCAGCTTAGTAGGTTCCGGACGGGGCTATAATTCACCCCTCCACTTT
TRBD2	-	TRBJ2-3	TRBV6-5	CASSYAGLAATDTQYF	TGTGCCAGCAGTTACGCGGGACTAGCTGCCACAGATACGCAGTATTTT
-	-	TRBJ2-7	TRBV6-5	CASRQGGYEQYF	TGTGCCAGCAGACAAGGAGGCTACGAGCAGTACTTC
-	once	TRBJ1-3	TRBV19	CASSIKGPPGNTIYF	TGTGCCAGTAGTATTAAGGGTCCCCCCGGAAACACCATATATTTT
-	-	TRBJ2-7	TRBV19	CASSLSPGSSYEQYF	TGTGCCAGTAGTCTCTCGCCCGGCAGCTCCTACGAGCAGTACTTC
-	-	TRBJ1-1	TRBV10-3	CAITGGGWNTEAFF	TGTGCCATCACTGGCGGGGGGTGGAACACTGAAGCTTTCTTT
-	-	TRBJ2-5	TRBV19	CASSLQEGTQYF	TGTGCCAGTAGCCTCCAGGAAGGGACCCAGTACTTC
TRBD1	once	TRBJ2-7	TRBV6-5	CASTATGGINEQYF	TGTGCCAGCACCGCGACAGGGGGCATCAACGAGCAGTACTTC
-	-	TRBJ2-2	TRBV30	CAWSRDTGELFF	TGTGCCTGGAGTCGGGACACCGGGGAGCTGTTTTTT
-	-	TRBJ1-1	TRBV6-5	CASSYNRGVDTEAFF	TGTGCCAGCAGTTACAATAGAGGGGTTGACACTGAAGCTTTCTTT
-	-	TRBJ2-7	TRBV10-1	CASSEGAAYEQYF	TGCGCCAGCAGTGAGGGGGCCGCCTACGAGCAGTACTTC
-	-	TRBJ1-5	TRBV19	CASSSGRGPNQPQHF	TGTGCCAGTAGTTCGGGACGGGGTCCTAATCAGCCCCAGCATTTT
-	-	TRBJ1-5	TRBV10-3	CAIGKGVGSNQPQHF	TGTGCCATCGGCAAGGGGGTGGGAAGCAATCAGCCCCAGCATTTT
TRBD1	-	TRBJ1-4	TRBV5-1	CASSTPGQGTGEKLFF	TGCGCCAGCAGCACTCCGGGACAGGGGACAGGTGAAAAACTGTTTTTT
-	few	TRBJ1-2	TRBV2	CASKNEQGPYGYTF	TGTGCCAGCAAGAACGAGCAGGGACCCTATGGCTACACCTTC
-	-	TRBJ1-2	TRBV10-3	CAISTDSLFYGYTF	TGTGCCATCAGTACGGACAGTCTGTTCTATGGCTACACCTTC
TRBD1	-	TRBJ1-5	TRBV30	CAWSTGTGNQPQHF	TGTGCCTGGAGTACCGGGACAGGTAATCAGCCCCAGCATTTT
-	-	TRBJ2-2	TRBV7-3	CASSLSGTALNTGELFF	TGTGCCAGCAGCTTATCCGGGACTGCCCTGAACACCGGGGAGCTGTTTTTT
TRBD1	-	TRBJ2-1	TRBV6-5	CASSRGGQGNEQFF	TGTGCCAGTTCAAGGGGGGGACAGGGAAATGAGCAGTTCTTC
TRBD1	-	TRBJ1-2	TRBV7-2	CASSVGQFYGYTF	TGTGCCAGCAGCGTGGGACAGTTCTATGGCTACACCTTC
-	-	TRBJ1-1	TRBV27	CASSSAYRGNTEAFF	TGTGCCAGCAGTTCCGCCTATAGGGGGAACACTGAAGCTTTCTTT
TRBD1	-	TRBJ1-5	TRBV19	CASSIGTGGLKVNQPQHF	TGTGCCAGTAGTATAGGGACAGGGGGGTTAAAGGTCAATCAGCCCCAGCATTTT
-	-	TRBJ2-7	TRBV15	CATSYPDNRRGQYF	TGTGCCACCAGCTATCCGGACAATAGGAGGGGGCAGTACTTC
-	many	TRBJ1-3	TRBV5-1	CASSRELRLSGNTIYF	TGCGCCAGCAGCAGAGAGCTCAGGCTCTCTGGAAACACCATATATTTT
-	-	TRBJ1-2	TRBV14	CATPLGGNYGYTF	TGTGCCACGCCGCTGGGGGGCAACTATGGCTACACCTTC
TRBD1	once	TRBJ2-5	TRBV3-1/TRBV3-2	CASSQQTGQETQYF	TGTGCCAGCAGCCAACAGACAGGGCAAGAGACCCAGTACTTC
-	-	TRBJ1-2	TRBV19	CASSIGQTPGYGYTF	TGTGCCAGTAGTATAGGACAGACCCCAGGGTATGGCTACACCTTC
-	-	TRBJ2-7	TRBV2	CASSNYEQYF	TGTGCCAGCAGTAACTACGAGCAGTACTTC
-	once	TRBJ1-5	TRBV24-1	CATSDRGGNSNQPQHF	TGTGCCACCAGTGACCGTGGCGGAAATAGCAATCAGCCCCAGCATTTT